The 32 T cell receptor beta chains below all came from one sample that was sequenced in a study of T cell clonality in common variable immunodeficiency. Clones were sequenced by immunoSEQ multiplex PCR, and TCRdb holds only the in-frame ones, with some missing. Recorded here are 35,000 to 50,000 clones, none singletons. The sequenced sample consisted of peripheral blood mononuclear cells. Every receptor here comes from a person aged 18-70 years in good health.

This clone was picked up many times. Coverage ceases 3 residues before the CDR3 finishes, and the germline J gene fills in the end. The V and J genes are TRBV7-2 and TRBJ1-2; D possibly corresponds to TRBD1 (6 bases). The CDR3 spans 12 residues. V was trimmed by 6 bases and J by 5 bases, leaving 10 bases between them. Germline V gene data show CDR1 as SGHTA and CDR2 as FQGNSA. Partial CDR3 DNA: TGTGCCAGCAGTTCTACAGGGTATGGC. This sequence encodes CASSSTGYG. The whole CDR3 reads CASSSTGYGYTF.

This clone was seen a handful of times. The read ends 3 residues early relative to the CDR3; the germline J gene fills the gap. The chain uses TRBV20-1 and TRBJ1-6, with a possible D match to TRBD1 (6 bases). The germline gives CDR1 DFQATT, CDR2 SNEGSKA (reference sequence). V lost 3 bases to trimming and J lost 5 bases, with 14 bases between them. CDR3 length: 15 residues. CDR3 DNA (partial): TGCAGTGCTAGCACGGACAGCCTAAATAATTCACCC. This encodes CSASTDSLNNSP. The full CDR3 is CSASTDSLNNSPLHF.

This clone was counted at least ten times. The CDR3 reads CSVVALASTDTQYF. The covered CDR3 bases are TGCAGCGTTGTGGCCTTAGCGAGCACAGATACG. The genes are TRBV29-1 and TRBJ2-3, with a tentative D call TRBD2 (5 bases). Read coverage stops 3 residues before the CDR3 terminus; the germline J gene supplies the remainder. There are 14 residues in the CDR3. In germline, CDR1 is SQVTM, CDR2 ANQGSEA. Deletions cut 4 bases from V and 0 bases from J, with 11 bases between.

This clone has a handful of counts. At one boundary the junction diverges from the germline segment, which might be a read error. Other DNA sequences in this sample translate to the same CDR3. Incomplete CDR3 DNA: TGCGCCAGCAGCTGGGGGGGAGATGGAAACACG. It encodes CASSWGGDGNT. Given in full, the CDR3 is CASSWGGDGNTIYF. V is TRBV5-1 and J is TRBJ1-3, with D maybe TRBD1 (5 bases). The CDR3 goes on 3 residues after the read ends, and that part is filled in from the germline J gene. Germline V CDR1 and CDR2: SGHRS, YFSETQ. The CDR3 contains 14 residues.

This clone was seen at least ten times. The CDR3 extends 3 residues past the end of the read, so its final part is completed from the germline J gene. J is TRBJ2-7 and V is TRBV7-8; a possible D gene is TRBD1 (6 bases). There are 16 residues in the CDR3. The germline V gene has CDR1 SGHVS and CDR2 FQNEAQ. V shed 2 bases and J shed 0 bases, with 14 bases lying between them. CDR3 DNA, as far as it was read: TGTGCCAGCAGCTTATTGGACAGTCTAAGCTCCTACGAG. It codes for CASSLLDSLSSYE. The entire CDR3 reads CASSLLDSLSSYEQYF.

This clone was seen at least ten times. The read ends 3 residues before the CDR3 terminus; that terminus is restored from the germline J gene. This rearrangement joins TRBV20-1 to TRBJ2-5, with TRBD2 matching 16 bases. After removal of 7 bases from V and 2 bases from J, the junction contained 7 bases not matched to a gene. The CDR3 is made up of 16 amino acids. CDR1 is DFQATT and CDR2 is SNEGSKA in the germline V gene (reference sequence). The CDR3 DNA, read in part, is TGCAGTGTCGGGACTAGCGGGAGGGCTCATCAAGAGACC. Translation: CSVGTSGRAHQET. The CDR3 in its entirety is CSVGTSGRAHQETQYF.

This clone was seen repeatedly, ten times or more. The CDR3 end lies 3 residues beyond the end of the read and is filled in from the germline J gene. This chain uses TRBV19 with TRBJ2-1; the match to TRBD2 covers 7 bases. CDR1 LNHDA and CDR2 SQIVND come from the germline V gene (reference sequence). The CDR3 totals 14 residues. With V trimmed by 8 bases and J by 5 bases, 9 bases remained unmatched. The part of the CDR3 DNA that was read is TGTGCCAGTCGTCCGGGGGGAACACACAATGAG. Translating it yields CASRPGGTHNE. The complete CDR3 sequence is CASRPGGTHNEQFF.

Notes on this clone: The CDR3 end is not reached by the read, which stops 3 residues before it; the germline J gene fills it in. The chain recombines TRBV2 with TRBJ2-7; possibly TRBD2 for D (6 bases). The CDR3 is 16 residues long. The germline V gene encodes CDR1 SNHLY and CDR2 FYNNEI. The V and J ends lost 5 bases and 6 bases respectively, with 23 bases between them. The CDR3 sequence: CASSFFRRAGWTEQYF. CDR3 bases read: TGTGCCAGCAGTTTTTTCCGGAGGGCAGGGTGGACCGAG.

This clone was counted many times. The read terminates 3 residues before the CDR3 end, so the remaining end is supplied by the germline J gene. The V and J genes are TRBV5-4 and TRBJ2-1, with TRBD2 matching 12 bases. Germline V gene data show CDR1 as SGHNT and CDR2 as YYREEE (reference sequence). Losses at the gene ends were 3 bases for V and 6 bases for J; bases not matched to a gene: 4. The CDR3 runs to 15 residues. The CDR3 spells CASSSPSGRGNEQFF. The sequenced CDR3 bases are TGTGCCAGCAGCTCCCCTAGCGGGAGGGGCAATGAG.

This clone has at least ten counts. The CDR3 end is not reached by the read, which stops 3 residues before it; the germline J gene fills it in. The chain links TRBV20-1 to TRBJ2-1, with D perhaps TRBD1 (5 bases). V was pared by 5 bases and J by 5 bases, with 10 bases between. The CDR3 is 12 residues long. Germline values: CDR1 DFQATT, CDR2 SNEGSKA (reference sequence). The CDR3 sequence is CSALRDDNEQFF. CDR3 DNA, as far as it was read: TGCAGTGCTCTCAGGGATGACAATGAG.

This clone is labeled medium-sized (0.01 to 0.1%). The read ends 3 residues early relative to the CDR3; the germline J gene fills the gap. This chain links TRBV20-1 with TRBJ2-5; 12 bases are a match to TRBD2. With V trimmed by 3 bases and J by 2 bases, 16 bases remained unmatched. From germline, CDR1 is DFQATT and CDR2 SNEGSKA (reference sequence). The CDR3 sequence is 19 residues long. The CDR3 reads CSARSPGLAGWERQETQYF. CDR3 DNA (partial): TGCAGTGCTAGGTCTCCGGGACTAGCGGGCTGGGAGCGACAAGAGACC.

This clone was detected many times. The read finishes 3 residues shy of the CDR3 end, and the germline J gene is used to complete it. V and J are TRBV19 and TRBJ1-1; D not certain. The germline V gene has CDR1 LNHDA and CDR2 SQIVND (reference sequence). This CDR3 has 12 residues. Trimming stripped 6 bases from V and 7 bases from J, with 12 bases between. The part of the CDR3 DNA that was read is TGTGCCAGTAGAGGCCCCTCAGGTGAA. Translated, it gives CASRGPSGE. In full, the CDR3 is CASRGPSGEAFF.

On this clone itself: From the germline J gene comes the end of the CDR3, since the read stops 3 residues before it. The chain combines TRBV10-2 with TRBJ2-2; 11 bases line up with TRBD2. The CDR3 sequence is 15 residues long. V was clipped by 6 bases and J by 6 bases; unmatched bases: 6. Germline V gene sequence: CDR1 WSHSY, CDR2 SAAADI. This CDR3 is CASRVAGGPAGELFF. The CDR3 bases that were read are TGCGCCAGCAGGGTAGCGGGAGGGCCGGCCGGGGAG.

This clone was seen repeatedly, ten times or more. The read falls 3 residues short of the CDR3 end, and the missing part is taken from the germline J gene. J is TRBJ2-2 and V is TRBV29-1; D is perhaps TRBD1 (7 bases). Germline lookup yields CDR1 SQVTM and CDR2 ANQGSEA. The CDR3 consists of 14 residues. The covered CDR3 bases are TGCAGCGTGCGGGACCAGGGGGACAATTCACCG. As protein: CSVRDQGDNSP. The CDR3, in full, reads CSVRDQGDNSPLFF.

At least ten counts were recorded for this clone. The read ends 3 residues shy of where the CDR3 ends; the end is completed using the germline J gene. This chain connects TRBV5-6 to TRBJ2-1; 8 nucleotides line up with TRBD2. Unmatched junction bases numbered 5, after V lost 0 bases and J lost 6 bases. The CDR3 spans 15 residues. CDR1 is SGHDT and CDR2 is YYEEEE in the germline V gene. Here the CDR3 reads CASSLESGSINEQFF. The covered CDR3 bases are TGTGCCAGCAGCTTGGAAAGCGGGAGTATCAATGAG.

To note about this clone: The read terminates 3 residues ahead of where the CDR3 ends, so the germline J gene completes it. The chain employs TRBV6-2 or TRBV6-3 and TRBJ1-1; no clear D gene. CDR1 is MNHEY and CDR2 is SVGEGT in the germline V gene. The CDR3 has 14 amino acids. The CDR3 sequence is CASSRLAASYEAFF. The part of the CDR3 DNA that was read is TGTGCCAGCAGCCGACTAGCGGCCTCCTACGAG.

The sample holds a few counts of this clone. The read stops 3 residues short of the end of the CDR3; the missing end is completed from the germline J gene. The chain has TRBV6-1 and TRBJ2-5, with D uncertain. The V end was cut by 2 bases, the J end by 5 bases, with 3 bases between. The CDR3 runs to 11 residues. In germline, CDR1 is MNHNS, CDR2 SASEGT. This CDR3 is CASSEHETQYF. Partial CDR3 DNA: TGTGCCAGCAGTGAACATGAGACC.

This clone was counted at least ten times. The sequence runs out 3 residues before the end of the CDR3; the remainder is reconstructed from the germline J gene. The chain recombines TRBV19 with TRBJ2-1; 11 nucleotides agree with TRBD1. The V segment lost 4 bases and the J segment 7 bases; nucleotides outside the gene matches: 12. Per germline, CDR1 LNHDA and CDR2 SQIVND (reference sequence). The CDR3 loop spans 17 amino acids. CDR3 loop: CASSTHSGTGGRNEQFF. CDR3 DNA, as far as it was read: TGTGCCAGTAGTACTCATTCCGGGACAGGGGGTCGAAATGAG.

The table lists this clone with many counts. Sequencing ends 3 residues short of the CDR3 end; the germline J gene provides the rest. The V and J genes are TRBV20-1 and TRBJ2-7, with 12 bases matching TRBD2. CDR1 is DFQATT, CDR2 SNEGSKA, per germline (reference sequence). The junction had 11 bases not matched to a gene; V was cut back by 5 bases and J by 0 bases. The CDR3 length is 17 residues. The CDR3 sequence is CSAYSGLAGRSSYEQYF. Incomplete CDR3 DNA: TGCAGTGCTTACAGCGGACTAGCGGGAAGGAGCTCCTACGAG.

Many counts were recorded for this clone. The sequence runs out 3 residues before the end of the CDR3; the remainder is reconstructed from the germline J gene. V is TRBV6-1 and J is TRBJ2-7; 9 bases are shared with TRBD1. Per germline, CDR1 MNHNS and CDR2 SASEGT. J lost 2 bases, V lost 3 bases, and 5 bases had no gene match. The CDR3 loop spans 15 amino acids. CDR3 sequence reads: CASSDSGTGTYEQYF. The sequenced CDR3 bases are TGTGCCAGCAGTGATTCGGGGACAGGGACCTACGAG.

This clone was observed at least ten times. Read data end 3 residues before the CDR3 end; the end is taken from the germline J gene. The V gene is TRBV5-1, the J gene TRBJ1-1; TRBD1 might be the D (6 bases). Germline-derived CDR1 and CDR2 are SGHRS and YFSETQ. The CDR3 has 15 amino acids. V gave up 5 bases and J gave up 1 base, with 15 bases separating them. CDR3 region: CASRWRGGENTEAFF. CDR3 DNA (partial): TGCGCCAGCAGATGGAGGGGGGGGGAGAACACTGAA.

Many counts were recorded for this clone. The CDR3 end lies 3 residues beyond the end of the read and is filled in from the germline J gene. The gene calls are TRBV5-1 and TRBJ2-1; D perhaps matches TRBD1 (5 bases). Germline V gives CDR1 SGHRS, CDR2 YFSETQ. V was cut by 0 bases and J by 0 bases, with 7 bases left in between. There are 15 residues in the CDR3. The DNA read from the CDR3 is TGCGCCAGCAGCTTGGTCCAGGGCTCCTACAATGAG. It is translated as CASSLVQGSYNE. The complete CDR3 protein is CASSLVQGSYNEQFF.

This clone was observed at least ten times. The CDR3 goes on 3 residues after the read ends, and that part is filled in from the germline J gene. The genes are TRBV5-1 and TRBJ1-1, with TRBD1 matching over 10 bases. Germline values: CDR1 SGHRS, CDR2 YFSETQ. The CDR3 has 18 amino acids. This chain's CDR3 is CASSQYSSGQGKLVGAFF. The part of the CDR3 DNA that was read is TGCGCCAGCAGCCAATATTCCTCGGGACAGGGGAAACTGGTAGGA.

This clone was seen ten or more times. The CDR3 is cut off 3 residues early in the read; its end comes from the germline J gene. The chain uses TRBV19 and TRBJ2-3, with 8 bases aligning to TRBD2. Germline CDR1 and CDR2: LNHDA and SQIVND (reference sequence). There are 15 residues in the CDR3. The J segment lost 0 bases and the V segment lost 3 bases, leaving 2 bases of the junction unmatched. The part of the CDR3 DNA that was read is TGTGCCAGTAGTATGGGCGGGGGGAGCACAGATACG. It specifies CASSMGGGSTDT. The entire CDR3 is CASSMGGGSTDTQYF.

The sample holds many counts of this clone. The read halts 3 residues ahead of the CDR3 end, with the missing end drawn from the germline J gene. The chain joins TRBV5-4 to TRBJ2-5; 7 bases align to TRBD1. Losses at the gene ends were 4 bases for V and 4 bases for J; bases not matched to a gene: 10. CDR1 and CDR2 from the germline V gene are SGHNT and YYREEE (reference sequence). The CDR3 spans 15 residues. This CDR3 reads CASSDSRPGGETQYF. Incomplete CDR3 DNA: TGTGCCAGCAGCGACTCGCGTCCAGGGGGAGAGACC.

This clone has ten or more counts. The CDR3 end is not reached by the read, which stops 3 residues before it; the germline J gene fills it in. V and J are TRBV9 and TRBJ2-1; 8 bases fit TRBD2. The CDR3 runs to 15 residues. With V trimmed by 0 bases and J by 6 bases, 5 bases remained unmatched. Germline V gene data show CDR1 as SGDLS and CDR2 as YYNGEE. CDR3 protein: CASSVEAGAGNEQFF. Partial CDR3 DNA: TGTGCCAGCAGCGTAGAAGCGGGAGCAGGCAATGAG.

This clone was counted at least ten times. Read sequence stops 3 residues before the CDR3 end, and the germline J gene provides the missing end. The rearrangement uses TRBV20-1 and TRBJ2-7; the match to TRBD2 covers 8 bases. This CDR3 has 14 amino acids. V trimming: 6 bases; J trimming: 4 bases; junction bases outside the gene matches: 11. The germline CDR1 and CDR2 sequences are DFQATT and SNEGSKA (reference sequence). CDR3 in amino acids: CSAPMRAGGYEQYF. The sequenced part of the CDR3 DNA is TGCAGTGCCCCAATGAGGGCGGGAGGATACGAG.

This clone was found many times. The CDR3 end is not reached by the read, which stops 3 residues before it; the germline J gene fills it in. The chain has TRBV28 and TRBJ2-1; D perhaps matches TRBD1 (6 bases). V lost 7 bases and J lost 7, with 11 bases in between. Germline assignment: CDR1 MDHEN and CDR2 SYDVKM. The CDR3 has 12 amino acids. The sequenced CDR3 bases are TGTGCCAGCACCAAACAGGGAAATGAG. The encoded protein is CASTKQGNE. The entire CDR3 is CASTKQGNEQFF.

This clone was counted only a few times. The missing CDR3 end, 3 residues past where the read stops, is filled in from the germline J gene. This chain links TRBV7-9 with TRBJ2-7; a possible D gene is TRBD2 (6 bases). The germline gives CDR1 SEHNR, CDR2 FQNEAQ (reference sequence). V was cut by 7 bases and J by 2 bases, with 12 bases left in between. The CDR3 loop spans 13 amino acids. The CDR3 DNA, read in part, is TGTGCCAGCACCAGGGACTTCACCTACGAG. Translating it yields CASTRDFTYE. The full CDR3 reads CASTRDFTYEQYF. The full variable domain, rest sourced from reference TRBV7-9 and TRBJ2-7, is DTGVSQNPRHKITKRGQNVTFRCDPISEHNRLYWYRQTLGQGPEFLTYFQNEAQLEKSRLLSDRFSAERPKGSFSTLEIQRTEQGDSAMYLCASTRDFTYEQYFGPGTRLTVT.

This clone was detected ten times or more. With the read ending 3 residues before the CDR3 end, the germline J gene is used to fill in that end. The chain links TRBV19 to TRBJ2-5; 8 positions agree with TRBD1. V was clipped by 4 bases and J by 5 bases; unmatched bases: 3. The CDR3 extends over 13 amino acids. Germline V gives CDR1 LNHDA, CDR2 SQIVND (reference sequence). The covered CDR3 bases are TGTGCCAGTAGTAGACAGGGGAGGGAGACC. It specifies CASSRQGRET. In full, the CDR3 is CASSRQGRETQYF. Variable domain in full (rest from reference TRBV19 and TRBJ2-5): DGGITQSPKYLFRKEGQNVTLSCEQNLNHDAMYWYRQDPGQGLRLIYYSQIVNDFQKGDIAEGYSVSREKKESFPLTVTSAQKNPTAFYLCASSRQGRETQYFGPGTRLLVL.

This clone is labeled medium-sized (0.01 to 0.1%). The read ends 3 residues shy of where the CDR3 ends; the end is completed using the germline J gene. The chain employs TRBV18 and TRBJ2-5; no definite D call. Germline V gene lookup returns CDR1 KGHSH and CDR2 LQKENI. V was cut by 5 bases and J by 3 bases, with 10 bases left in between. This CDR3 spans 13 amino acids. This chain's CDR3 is CASSTLPEETQYF. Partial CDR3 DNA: TGTGCCAGCTCAACCCTCCCGGAAGAGACC.

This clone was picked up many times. The CDR3 region is CASSASGSTDTQYF. CDR3 bases read: TGTGCCAGCAGTGCTAGCGGGAGCACAGATACG. The gene calls are TRBV6-4 and TRBJ2-3, with TRBD2 matching 8 bases. Read coverage stops 3 residues before the CDR3 terminus; the germline J gene supplies the remainder. CDR3 length: 14 residues. The J segment lost 0 bases and the V segment lost 4 bases, leaving 0 bases of the junction unmatched. Germline CDR1 MRHNA, CDR2 SNTAGT.